A selection of T cell receptor beta chains follows, all from one sample in a study of human T cells and chemical hapten exposure. TCRdb ran MiXCR on the 5' RACE reads and lists one entry per CDR3 protein. The sample has 150,000 or so distinct CDR3 sequences; around 4.4% are singletons. These receptors came from a female donor in good health. Each CDR3 is given with its conserved first and last residue. Each record gives: V gene, D gene, J gene, clone size, CDR3 protein, CDR3 DNA. A D gene is named only where the DNA matches it firmly. A row's size may be missing; if present it is once, few, many or a size class.

>TRBV4-2|.|TRBJ1-5|many
CASSHVGGDQPQHF
TGTGCCAGCAGCCATGTGGGGGGCGATCAGCCCCAGCATTTT
>TRBV3-1|TRBD2|TRBJ2-1|many
CASSRAGLAGRNEQFF
TGTGCCAGCAGCCGGGCCGGACTAGCGGGGAGAAATGAGCAGTTCTTC
>TRBV7-9|.|TRBJ2-2|few
CASSRPGQVTGELFF
TGTGCCAGCAGCCGACCGGGACAAGTCACCGGGGAGCTGTTTTTT
>TRBV20-1|TRBD1|TRBJ1-5|many
CSAPGTGGSSNQPQHF
TGCAGTGCCCCCGGGACAGGGGGTTCTAGCAATCAGCCCCAGCATTTT
>TRBV6-1|TRBD1|TRBJ2-7|many
CASSESGQGSGYEQYF
TGTGCCAGCAGTGAATCGGGACAGGGGTCGGGCTACGAGCAGTACTTC
>TRBV7-2|.|TRBJ2-3|many
CASSLVASPADTQYF
TGTGCCAGCAGCTTAGTGGCTAGCCCCGCAGATACGCAGTATTTT
>TRBV18|.|TRBJ1-6|many
CASSPGSYSPLHF
TGTGCCAGCTCACCAGGCAGCTATTCACCCCTCCACTTT
>TRBV20-1|.|TRBJ1-5|many
CSAPPPGGHNQPQHF
TGCAGTGCTCCCCCACCAGGAGGGCACAATCAGCCCCAGCATTTT
>TRBV2|.|TRBJ2-5|many
CASSEEVWKQETQYF
TGTGCCAGCAGTGAAGAGGTCTGGAAACAAGAGACCCAGTACTTC
>TRBV20-1|.|TRBJ1-1|many
CSARARTVNTEAFF
TGCAGTGCTAGAGCCCGGACAGTGAACACTGAAGCTTTCTTT
>TRBV7-9|.|TRBJ2-1|.
CASSNFDNEQFF
TGTGCCAGCAGCAATTTTGACAATGAGCAGTTCTTC
>TRBV20-1|.|TRBJ1-5|many
CSAHTGRLDQPQHF
TGCAGTGCTCACACGGGGAGATTGGATCAGCCCCAGCATTTT
>TRBV12-3/TRBV12-4|.|TRBJ1-6|many
CASSFQGPISPLHF
TGTGCCAGCAGTTTTCAGGGACCGATTTCACCCCTCCACTTT
>TRBV20-1|TRBD1|TRBJ2-3|.
CSARGDRCFSTDTQYF
TGCAGTGCCCGAGGGGACAGATGTTTTAGCACAGATACGCAGTATTTT
>TRBV2|.|TRBJ1-2|many
CASSGRQVDDGYTF
TGTGCCAGCAGTGGGCGACAGGTGGATGATGGCTACACCTTC
>TRBV28|.|TRBJ1-1|many
CASSLWSRDTEAFF
TGTGCCAGCAGTTTATGGAGCAGGGACACTGAAGCTTTCTTT
>TRBV5-1|.|TRBJ2-5|.
CASSFRQPQETQYF
TGCGCCAGCAGCTTCCGACAGCCCCAAGAGACCCAGTACTTC
>TRBV6-5|TRBD1|TRBJ1-1|many
CASSRGWDSEAFF
TGTGCCAGCAGCAGAGGCTGGGACAGTGAAGCTTTCTTT
>TRBV12-3/TRBV12-4|.|TRBJ2-1|many
CASSFGSYNEQFF
TGTGCCAGCAGTTTCGGGTCCTACAATGAGCAGTTCTTC
>TRBV12-3/TRBV12-4|.|TRBJ1-4|once
CASTSGATNEKLFF
TGTGCCAGCACCTCAGGTGCAACTAATGAAAAACTGTTTTTT
>TRBV28|.|TRBJ2-7|many
CASSLISTYEQYF
TGTGCCAGCAGTTTAATTAGTACCTACGAGCAGTACTTC
>TRBV10-3|.|TRBJ2-7|many
CAISGQSYEQYF
TGTGCCATCAGTGGACAGAGCTACGAGCAGTACTTC
>TRBV21-1|.|TRBJ1-2|many
CASSKVLRQVNYGYTF
TGTGCCAGCAGCAAAGTATTACGGCAGGTAAACTATGGCTACACCTTC
>TRBV6-2/TRBV6-3|.|TRBJ2-7|.
CASEDTETYEQYF
TGTGCCAGCGAGGACACAGAAACCTACGAGCAGTACTTC
>TRBV12-3/TRBV12-4|TRBD2|TRBJ2-3|many
CASSFSGGSDTQYF
TGTGCCAGCAGTTTTTCCGGGGGGTCAGATACGCAGTATTTT
>TRBV7-3|.|TRBJ1-6|many
CASSLRGHGASPLHF
TGTGCCAGCAGCTTAAGGGGCCATGGGGCCTCACCCCTCCACTTT
>TRBV6-6|.|TRBJ1-1|many
CASSYGGRTEAFF
TGTGCCAGCAGTTACGGGGGGAGGACTGAAGCTTTCTTT